This T cell receptor beta chain was identified in a study of T cell responses to AZD1222 COVID-19 vaccine. General observations from the study: At baseline, just a handful of AZD1222 recipients tested seropositive. Repertoires were sampled only after the peak T cell response. Clonal diversity may have been underestimated in mostly white British donors.

V shed 6 bases and J shed 4 bases, with 10 bases lying between them. The CDR3 runs 12 residues. Germline V lookup: CDR1 ENHRY, CDR2 SYGVKD. As regards this clone: What it binds is unknown.

Only in-frame clones appear in the TCRdb table, and some are missing; sequencing was by immunoSEQ multiplex PCR. The repertoire holds approximately 260,000 clones, with 85% to 95% as singletons. The sequencing used peripheral blood, collected on day 0 of AZD1222 vaccination. V and J are TRBV10-3 and TRBJ2-7; the D gene is possibly TRBD2 (6 bases). This receptor was obtained from an adult in good health. The chain's CDR3 is CAISAGFYEQYF. The CDR3 DNA follows: TGTGCCATCAGCGCGGGGTTTTACGAGCAGTACTTC.